This T cell receptor (beta chain) was retrieved from a study of T cells in Graves' hyperthyroidism and ophthalmopathy. General study results and limits: Model-based prediction identified ophthalmopathy a median 6.5 months prior to its onset.

Hyperthyroidism patients were newly diagnosed, had disease duration under 2 months, and were aged 18 to 65 years. Amplification targeted TCR beta CDR3 regions from RNA transcripts. The HTBI primer set was used in a first-round RT-PCR of the TCR CDR3. In TCRdb, the multiplex PCR reads were re-called with MiXCR into one record per CDR3 protein. This table holds around 450,000 distinct CDR3 sequences, 15% to 18% found once. Germline V CDR1 and CDR2: MDHEN, SYDVKM. The CDR3 contains 14 residues. Trimming shortened V by 0 bases and J by 3 bases, and 6 bases separated the two germline ends. At least ten counts were recorded for this clonotype. Its matching antigen is unknown.

The chain has TRBV28 and TRBJ1-5; D is unresolved. Sequencing was performed on blood. This TCR was sampled from a woman aged 18-29 years with Graves' hyperthyroidism. The CDR3 DNA reads as TGTGCCAGCAGTTTATGGGGGTACAATCAGCCCCAGCATTTT. Protein sequence: CASSLWGYNQPQHF.